Listed below are T cell receptor beta chains from one sample, sequenced in a study of high-grade serous ovarian cancer treatment subgroups. Generated by immunoSEQ multiplex PCR, the TCRdb table keeps only in-frame clones and is missing some. The data contain 25,000 to 30,000 clones, about 86% of them singletons. Material for sequencing was tumor tissue. These receptor sequences come from a human donor with high-grade serous ovarian cancer. Each CDR3 is given with its conserved first and last residue. The order of the fields is D gene, J gene, V gene, clone size, CDR3 DNA, CDR3 protein. A D gene is named only where the DNA matches it firmly. Clone size appears in some rows only: once, few, many, or a class for an expanded clone.

D: .; J: TRBJ2-1; V: TRBV4-1; size: .; DNA: TGCGCCAGCAGCCAAGAGGAGGTTCTAGTGGATGAGCAGTTCTTC; CDR3: CASSQEEVLVDEQFF
D: .; J: TRBJ2-2; V: TRBV6-5; size: .; DNA: TGTGCCAGCAGTAAACCGGGAGTCGGGGCCGGGGAGCTGTTTTTT; CDR3: CASSKPGVGAGELFF
D: .; J: TRBJ2-3; V: TRBV9; size: .; DNA: TGTGCCAGCAGCGTCGGGACGGCCACTGGGGGGTCAGATACGCAGTATTTT; CDR3: CASSVGTATGGSDTQYF
D: .; J: TRBJ1-2; V: TRBV30; size: once; DNA: TGTGCCTGGGGGCCTATCCACTATGGCTACACCTTC; CDR3: CAWGPIHYGYTF
D: TRBD1; J: TRBJ2-1; V: TRBV29-1; size: .; DNA: TGCAGCGGCGGGACAGGGTTCAGCGAGCAGTTCTTC; CDR3: CSGGTGFSEQFF
D: .; J: TRBJ2-5; V: TRBV2; size: few; DNA: TGTGCCAGCAGTGGAGGGGAGACCCAGTACTTC; CDR3: CASSGGETQYF
D: .; J: TRBJ1-1; V: TRBV2; size: few; DNA: TGTGCCAGCAGACCGGACAGTGAGGTTGAAGCTTTCTTT; CDR3: CASRPDSEVEAFF
D: TRBD2; J: TRBJ2-5; V: TRBV4-1; size: .; DNA: TGCGCCAGCAGCCAAGTGGTCGGGATAGTGGGAGGGCCGGGTGAAACCCAGTACTTC; CDR3: CASSQVVGIVGGPGETQYF
D: TRBD1; J: TRBJ2-1; V: TRBV5-4; size: .; DNA: TGTGCCAGCAGACCCGTGGACAGGGGCCGTTCGGGTGAGCAGTTCTTC; CDR3: CASRPVDRGRSGEQFF
D: .; J: TRBJ2-5; V: TRBV6-1; size: .; DNA: TGTGCCAGCAGGGAACGGAGGCAAGAGACCCAGTACTTC; CDR3: CASRERRQETQYF
D: .; J: TRBJ1-1; V: TRBV7-9; size: .; DNA: TGTGCCAGCAGCTTAGGCCATGGGGGGACAAACACTGAAGCTTTCTTT; CDR3: CASSLGHGGTNTEAFF
D: .; J: TRBJ1-4; V: TRBV2; size: .; DNA: TGTGCCAGCAGTGAACAGGGGATGGGAAAACTGTTTTTT; CDR3: CASSEQGMGKLFF
D: TRBD1; J: TRBJ1-2; V: TRBV27; size: .; DNA: TGTGCCAGCAGTTCGACAGGGGGCAGGTATGGCTACACCTTC; CDR3: CASSSTGGRYGYTF
D: .; J: TRBJ1-5; V: TRBV4-1; size: .; DNA: TGCGCCAGCAGCCAAGACGCGAGACAGCCCCAGCATTTT; CDR3: CASSQDARQPQHF
D: TRBD2; J: TRBJ2-7; V: TRBV4-1; size: .; DNA: TGCGCCAGCAGCCAAGGGGGACTAGCGGGAGTAGGCGAGCAGTACTTC; CDR3: CASSQGGLAGVGEQYF
D: .; J: TRBJ1-1; V: TRBV19; size: .; DNA: TGTGCCAGTAAAAAGGCGGGGAACACTGAAGCTTTCTTT; CDR3: CASKKAGNTEAFF
D: .; J: TRBJ2-7; V: TRBV11-2; size: .; DNA: TGTGCCAGCAGCTTAGCCAGGGAAGGCTACGAGCAGTACTTC; CDR3: CASSLAREGYEQYF
D: .; J: TRBJ2-1; V: TRBV4-2; size: .; DNA: TGTGCCAGCAGCCCAGTTATAGCGGAAAACTACAATGAGCAGTTCTTC; CDR3: CASSPVIAENYNEQFF
D: .; J: TRBJ2-3; V: TRBV6-5; size: .; DNA: TGTGCCAGCGCTCAGGGGGGGGCCAGAGATACGCAGTATTTT; CDR3: CASAQGGARDTQYF
D: .; J: TRBJ2-7; V: TRBV27; size: .; DNA: TGTGCCAGCGTCCGTACCCACTACGAGCAGTACTTC; CDR3: CASVRTHYEQYF
D: TRBD2; J: TRBJ2-5; V: TRBV7-9; size: once; DNA: TGTGCCAGCAGCTTAGCGAGACTAGCGGGAGCCGACGGCGGAGAGACCCAGTACTTC; CDR3: CASSLARLAGADGGETQYF
D: .; J: TRBJ2-2; V: TRBV7-8; size: .; DNA: TGTGCCAGCAGCTTAGGACCCGGGGAGCTGTTTTTT; CDR3: CASSLGPGELFF
D: .; J: TRBJ2-1; V: TRBV5-4; size: .; DNA: TGTGCCAGCAGCTTTGATTTCAATGAGCAGTTCTTC; CDR3: CASSFDFNEQFF
D: .; J: TRBJ2-1; V: TRBV11-2; size: .; DNA: TGTGCCAGCAGCTTCTTATCAGGAACTGTTCTGTTCTTC; CDR3: CASSFLSGTVLFF
D: TRBD2; J: TRBJ2-1; V: TRBV28; size: .; DNA: TGTGCCAGCAAACAATCCGGGACTAGCCGACGCAATGAGCAGTTCTTC; CDR3: CASKQSGTSRRNEQFF
D: .; J: TRBJ1-1; V: TRBV6-1; size: few; DNA: TGTGCCAGCAGGCCGGGGGTCGTGGCCACTGAAGCTTTCTTT; CDR3: CASRPGVVATEAFF
D: .; J: TRBJ2-2; V: TRBV4-1; size: .; DNA: TGCGCCAGCAGCCAAAGACAGGGAGGTACCGGGGAGCTGTTTTTT; CDR3: CASSQRQGGTGELFF
D: .; J: TRBJ2-3; V: TRBV10-1; size: once; DNA: TGCGCCAGCAGTGAACGATTGACCGCAGATACGCAGTATTTT; CDR3: CASSERLTADTQYF
D: .; J: TRBJ1-4; V: TRBV10-3; size: .; DNA: TGTGCCATCAGTGAGTTGGGGGGCGTTAATGAAAAACTGTTTTTT; CDR3: CAISELGGVNEKLFF
D: TRBD1; J: TRBJ1-1; V: TRBV11-1; size: .; DNA: TGTGCCAGCAGTTCACAGGGGCCAAACACTGAAGCTTTCTTT; CDR3: CASSSQGPNTEAFF
D: .; J: TRBJ2-7; V: TRBV29-1; size: .; DNA: TGCAGCGTCTCCTTGGGGGTCAGCTCCTACGAGCAGTACTTC; CDR3: CSVSLGVSSYEQYF
D: TRBD1; J: TRBJ1-2; V: TRBV30; size: .; DNA: TGTGCCTGGAGTCCTCCGGGACAGGGGAACTATGGCTACACCTTC; CDR3: CAWSPPGQGNYGYTF
D: .; J: TRBJ2-7; V: TRBV18; size: .; DNA: TGTGCCAGCTCACTTAACGGGGGACAGAGCTCCTACGAGCAGTACTTC; CDR3: CASSLNGGQSSYEQYF
D: .; J: TRBJ2-2; V: TRBV6-6; size: .; DNA: TGTGCCAGCAGCCCAGCACGGGCTAGCCTCGGGGAGCTGTTTTTT; CDR3: CASSPARASLGELFF
D: TRBD2; J: TRBJ2-5; V: TRBV19; size: .; DNA: TGTGCCAGTAGTAAGGTGCTAGCGGGAGGGCTTCGGGAGACCCAGTACTTC; CDR3: CASSKVLAGGLRETQYF
D: .; J: TRBJ2-3; V: TRBV6-1; size: .; DNA: TGTGCCAGCAGTGAATTCCCGCCAGGGTACCCAGATACGCAGTATTTT; CDR3: CASSEFPPGYPDTQYF
D: .; J: TRBJ2-3; V: TRBV27; size: .; DNA: TGTGCCAGCAGTTTTCGCCCACCTCACTCTAGCACAGATACGCAGTATTTT; CDR3: CASSFRPPHSSTDTQYF
D: .; J: TRBJ2-7; V: TRBV14; size: .; DNA: TGTGCCAGCAGCCGGGTTCTCGGTTTGCTAGCGAGACTTTTGTACGAGCAGTACTTC; CDR3: CASSRVLGLLARLLYEQYF
D: .; J: TRBJ1-5; V: TRBV7-2; size: few; DNA: TGTGCCAGCAGTGGAGGGCCTCGACAGCCCCAGCATTTT; CDR3: CASSGGPRQPQHF
D: .; J: TRBJ1-4; V: TRBV11-2; size: .; DNA: TGTGCCAGCAGCTCCCGGGCCTCGCCGAATGAAAAACTGTTTTTT; CDR3: CASSSRASPNEKLFF
D: TRBD2; J: TRBJ2-3; V: TRBV9; size: .; DNA: TGTGCCAGCAGCGTTCGGACTAGCGGGAGGTTAGATACGCAGTATTTT; CDR3: CASSVRTSGRLDTQYF
D: .; J: TRBJ2-1; V: TRBV11-2; size: .; DNA: TGTGCCAGCAGCTCCCCGGGGTCCAATGAGCAGTTCTTC; CDR3: CASSSPGSNEQFF
D: .; J: TRBJ2-5; V: TRBV27; size: .; DNA: TGTGCCAGCAGTCCCGACCAGGGGTGGGGAGGGGAGACCCAGTACTTC; CDR3: CASSPDQGWGGETQYF
D: TRBD1; J: TRBJ1-4; V: TRBV7-9; size: .; DNA: TGTGCCAGCAGCCCCTGGACAGGGGAGGATGAAAAACTGTTTTTT; CDR3: CASSPWTGEDEKLFF
D: .; J: TRBJ1-2; V: TRBV28; size: once; DNA: TGTGCCAGCAGTTCCCTTGAGGGGAGCTATGGCTACACCTTC; CDR3: CASSSLEGSYGYTF
D: .; J: TRBJ1-2; V: TRBV29-1; size: once; DNA: TGCAGCGTTGACGGGGCCGTCGGGTCGGATGGCTACACCTTC; CDR3: CSVDGAVGSDGYTF
D: .; J: TRBJ1-1; V: TRBV14; size: few; DNA: TGTGCCAGCAGCCTCGAAGAGGGGGGACCGGTGAACACTGAAGCTTTCTTT; CDR3: CASSLEEGGPVNTEAFF
D: TRBD2; J: TRBJ2-1; V: TRBV28; size: once; DNA: TGTGCCAGCAGCCCCAGAATCGGTCAGCGGGAGTCGGGCGAGCAGTTCTTC; CDR3: CASSPRIGQRESGEQFF
D: TRBD2; J: TRBJ2-1; V: TRBV15; size: .; DNA: TGTGCCACCAGCAGAGCCGGGACTAGCGCGCACAATGAGCAGTTCTTC; CDR3: CATSRAGTSAHNEQFF
D: .; J: TRBJ2-1; V: TRBV27; size: .; DNA: TGTGCCAGCAGGACGGGTAGGGGCTCCTACAATGAGCAGTTCTTC; CDR3: CASRTGRGSYNEQFF
D: TRBD2; J: TRBJ2-3; V: TRBV10-3; size: .; DNA: TGTGCCATCAGTGGGGGACTAGTAGAGAAGAGCACAGATACGCAGTATTTT; CDR3: CAISGGLVEKSTDTQYF
D: .; J: TRBJ2-5; V: TRBV4-2; size: .; DNA: TGTGCCAGCAGCCAAGATGCGACTAGAGAGACCCAGTACTTC; CDR3: CASSQDATRETQYF
D: .; J: TRBJ2-5; V: TRBV5-6; size: .; DNA: TGTGCCAGCATCCTAGCAGGCGGAGAGACCCAGTACTTC; CDR3: CASILAGGETQYF
D: .; J: TRBJ2-3; V: TRBV10-3; size: .; DNA: TGTGCCATCAGTTTAGCGGACACAGATACGCAGTATTTT; CDR3: CAISLADTDTQYF
D: TRBD1; J: TRBJ2-7; V: TRBV5-4; size: .; DNA: TGTGCCAGCAGCCCCGGGACAGGGATCTACGAGCAGTACTTC; CDR3: CASSPGTGIYEQYF
D: TRBD1; J: TRBJ1-2; V: TRBV7-8; size: .; DNA: TGTGCCAGCAGCTTAGCGCTCGCACCTCGGACAGGGGGAGAAGAGGGCGGAGATGGCTACACCTTC; CDR3: CASSLALAPRTGGEEGGDGYTF
D: .; J: TRBJ2-3; V: TRBV6-1; size: few; DNA: TGTGCCAGCAGTGAAGCGACCCGGGTGGATACGCAGTATTTT; CDR3: CASSEATRVDTQYF
D: .; J: TRBJ1-1; V: TRBV6-5; size: few; DNA: TGTGCCAGCAGTCAACAGGGGAACACTGAAGCTTTCTTT; CDR3: CASSQQGNTEAFF
D: .; J: TRBJ2-5; V: TRBV5-1; size: .; DNA: TGCGCCAGCAGCTTGGGACGGACGACGACCCAAGAGACCCAGTACTTC; CDR3: CASSLGRTTTQETQYF
D: TRBD1; J: TRBJ2-7; V: TRBV25-1; size: .; DNA: TGTGCCAGCAGTGTACCTATGGGACAGGGGGCTTACGAGCAGTACTTC; CDR3: CASSVPMGQGAYEQYF